Each of the 21 T cell receptor beta chains below was sequenced from the same sample in a study of blood T cell repertoires in COVID-19. Data came from immunoSEQ multiplex PCR; TCRdb stores just in-frame clones and leaves some out. The repertoire has 83,000 or so clones, approximately 82% of them found once; the top ten carry 20% to 25%. What was sequenced was peripheral blood. All receptors come from a human donor in a cohort sampled during active COVID-19.

V and J are TRBV14 and TRBJ2-5; perhaps TRBD2 as D (5 bases). Trimming shortened V by 4 bases and J by 0 bases, and 12 bases separated the two germline ends. The CDR3 has 15 amino acids. Per germline, CDR1 SGHDN and CDR2 FVKESK. In nucleotides, the CDR3 is TGTGCCAGCAGCCCTTTAGCGTCGTACCAAGAGACCCAGTACTTC. Translation gives CASSPLASYQETQYF.

Judged by abundance, this clone is large. The chain carries TRBV12-3 or TRBV12-4 and TRBJ2-7; possibly TRBD2 for D (5 bases). V lost 4 bases to trimming and J lost 4 bases, with 11 bases between them. The CDR3 consists of 13 residues. CDR3 protein: CASSSVGRYEQYF. CDR3 DNA sequence: TGTGCCAGCAGTTCAGTGGGGAGATACGAGCAGTACTTC.

The chain has TRBV7-2 and TRBJ2-7, with a weak D call TRBD1 (6 bases). This CDR3 is built from 15 residues. Germline V CDR1 and CDR2: SGHTA, FQGNSA. V lost 6 bases and J lost 4, with 19 bases in between. In nucleotides, the CDR3 is TGTGCCAGCAGTACAACCCCGGGACACAAATACGAGCAGTACTTC. Translation gives CASSTTPGHKYEQYF. The whole variable domain, filled in from reference TRBV7-2 and TRBJ2-7, reads GAGVSQSPSNKVTEKGKDVELRCDPISGHTALYWYRQSLGQGLEFLIYFQGNSAPDKSGLPSDRFSAERTGGSVSTLTIQRTQQEDSAVYLCASSTTPGHKYEQYFGPGTRLTVT.

The chain carries TRBV28 and TRBJ1-1; D is undetermined. The length of the CDR3 is 13 residues. The V gene's germline CDR1 is MDHEN and CDR2 SYDVKM. The V gene lost 3 bases and the J gene lost 1 base, with 6 bases spanning the gap. CDR3 DNA sequence: TGTGCCAGCAGTTTGACTGGGAACACTGAAGCTTTCTTT. It yields the protein CASSLTGNTEAFF. The entire variable domain, with the rest obtained from reference TRBV28 and TRBJ1-1, is as follows: DVKVTQSSRYLVKRTGEKVFLECVQDMDHENMFWYRQDPGLGLRLIYFSYDVKMKEKGDIPEGYSVSREKKERFSLILESASTNQTSMYLCASSLTGNTEAFFGQGTRLTVV.

The chain has TRBV7-9 and TRBJ1-4; 8 positions match TRBD1. Germline V gene sequence: CDR1 SEHNR, CDR2 FQNEAQ (reference sequence). The ends lost 4 bases at V and 8 bases at J; junction bases unmatched: 6. CDR3 length equals 14 residues. The CDR3 loop reads CASSSGTGGEKLFF. The CDR3 DNA follows: TGTGCCAGCAGCTCCGGTACAGGGGGGGAAAAACTGTTTTTT.

The rearrangement links TRBV15 to TRBJ1-5; tentative D call: TRBD1 (5 bases). The ends were cut back, 8 bases at V and 6 bases at J, with 14 bases in the middle. The germline CDR1 and CDR2 sequences are LNHNV and YYDKDF (reference sequence). CDR3 length: 13 residues. CDR3 bases: TGTGCCACCGGCCGGGGGTCCCTTCAGCCCCAGCATTTT. Residues: CATGRGSLQPQHF.

This rearrangement joins TRBV15 to TRBJ1-1; 10 nucleotides match TRBD1. Trimming cost V 1 base and J 6 bases; bases outside gene matches: 5. This CDR3 spans 15 amino acids. CDR1 LNHNV and CDR2 YYDKDF come from the germline V gene (reference sequence). The CDR3 is CATSRGLTGGSEAFF. The CDR3 DNA is TGTGCCACCAGCAGAGGGTTGACAGGGGGCTCTGAAGCTTTCTTT.

The V call is TRBV12-3 or TRBV12-4, the J call TRBJ2-7; possibly TRBD2 for D (5 bases). The CDR3 runs 13 residues. Trimming stripped 8 bases from V and 0 bases from J, with 11 bases between. The CDR3: CASQRSSSYEQYF. The CDR3 DNA is TGTGCCAGCCAGCGGTCTAGCTCCTACGAGCAGTACTTC.

The J gene is TRBJ2-3, the V gene TRBV5-4; 7 nucleotides align to TRBD1. V lost 7 bases to trimming and J lost 0 bases; unmatched junction nucleotides: 5. This CDR3 region has 14 residues. Germline V gene data show CDR1 as SGHNT and CDR2 as YYREEE (reference sequence). CDR3 amino acids: CASLDRASTDTQYF. The CDR3 DNA reads as TGTGCCAGCCTCGACAGGGCGAGCACAGATACGCAGTATTTT.

CDR3 loop: CASSPRGTGINQPQHF. The CDR3 DNA sequence: TGTGCCAGCTCACCACGCGGGACAGGGATTAATCAGCCCCAGCATTTT. J is TRBJ1-5 and V is TRBV18; 9 nucleotides align to TRBD1. V lost 1 base, J lost 4 bases, and 5 bases stayed unmatched. The CDR3 is 16 residues long. The germline V gene has CDR1 KGHSH and CDR2 LQKENI.

A remark on this clone: Germline and junction disagree at one end, which may indicate a read error. The genes are TRBV7-7 and TRBJ2-3, with 16 bases identical to TRBD2. The CDR3 is made up of 17 amino acids. Looked up from germline, CDR1 is SSHAT and CDR2 is FNYEAQ (reference sequence). Here the CDR3 DNA reads TGTGCTAGCAGCCGGGGACTAGCGGGGGGGATGACAGATACGCAGTATTTT. Its translation: CASSRGLAGGMTDTQYF.

The chain uses TRBV3-1 (or the pseudogene TRBV3-2) and TRBJ2-3; 8 nucleotides match TRBD2. This CDR3 region has 17 residues. After removal of 5 bases from V and 0 bases from J, the junction contained 10 bases not matched to a gene. Germline loops: CDR1 LGHDT, CDR2 YNNKEL (reference sequence). The CDR3 loop reads CASSSHLSGASTDTQYF. The CDR3 region has the DNA TGTGCCAGCAGCTCCCACCTTAGCGGGGCCAGCACAGATACGCAGTATTTT.

The chain joins TRBV18 to TRBJ1-1; D is uncertain. The germline V gene encodes CDR1 KGHSH and CDR2 LQKENI. The V end was cut by 7 bases, the J end by 1 base, with 10 bases between. CDR3 length equals 13 residues. The DNA for the CDR3 is TGTGCCAGCTTACTCAATGGGAACACTGAAGCTTTCTTT. Its protein is CASLLNGNTEAFF.

The chain couples TRBV19 to TRBJ2-1, with TRBD2 as a possible D gene (7 bases). V dropped 5 bases and J dropped 5 bases, with 13 bases sitting between them. This CDR3 is built from 14 residues. CDR1 LNHDA and CDR2 SQIVND come from the germline V gene (reference sequence). CDR3 coding DNA: TGTGCCAGTAGTGGGGGGGGCCAGAACAATGAGCAGTTCTTC. Amino acids: CASSGGGQNNEQFF.

This chain links TRBV27 with TRBJ2-6, with D unclear. V was cut by 5 bases and J by 3 bases, with 14 bases left in between. The germline gives CDR1 MNHEY, CDR2 SMNVEV (reference sequence). The CDR3 is made up of 16 amino acids. CDR3 sequence reads: CASSPAKYGGANVLTF. CDR3 sequence (DNA): TGTGCCAGCAGTCCTGCTAAATATGGTGGGGCCAACGTCCTGACTTTC.

V is TRBV5-1 and J is TRBJ1-2; TRBD1 agrees at 8 bases. The J segment lost 8 bases and the V segment lost 0 bases, leaving 9 bases of the junction unmatched. CDR3 length equals 15 residues. Per germline, CDR1 SGHRS and CDR2 YFSETQ. The CDR3 DNA reads TGCGCCAGCAGCTTGGTGGCAGGGACAGGTCAGGGCTACACCTTC. Protein: CASSLVAGTGQGYTF.

The chain's CDR3 is CASSQSGQGLGTDTQYF. In nucleotides, the CDR3 is TGTGCCAGCAGCCAATCCGGACAGGGTTTAGGCACAGATACGCAGTATTTT. This chain joins TRBV2 and TRBJ2-3; TRBD1 matches at 8 bases. With V trimmed by 6 bases and J by 1 base, 12 bases remained unmatched. This CDR3 has 17 amino acids. CDR1 is SNHLY and CDR2 is FYNNEI in the germline V gene.

In DNA form, the CDR3 reads TGTGCCAGCAGCCAACGGGGGATTAGCAATCAGCCCCAGCATTTT. As protein: CASSQRGISNQPQHF. The chain has TRBV3-1 (or the pseudogene TRBV3-2) and TRBJ1-5, with a tentative D call TRBD1 (5 bases). Germline V gene sequence: CDR1 LGHDT, CDR2 YNNKEL (reference sequence). V lost 2 bases, J lost 0 bases, and 8 bases lay in between. This CDR3 has 15 amino acids.

The chain is built from TRBV4-1 and TRBJ1-5; D is possibly TRBD1 (6 bases). Per germline, CDR1 MGHRA and CDR2 YSYEKL. This CDR3 has 17 amino acids. Trimming cost V 3 bases and J 2 bases, with 17 bases left between them. The DNA of the CDR3 is TGCGCCAGCAGCCAGGGGGGGGGCAGGTCCGGCAATCAGCCCCAGCATTTT. Its protein product is CASSQGGGRSGNQPQHF.

V gene TRBV19 combines with J gene TRBJ1-2; the match to TRBD1 covers 7 bases. The CDR3 loop spans 12 amino acids. After removal of 5 bases from V and 12 bases from J, the junction contained 9 bases not matched to a gene. Germline V gives CDR1 LNHDA, CDR2 SQIVND (reference sequence). The CDR3 sequence is CASSYKTGANTF. CDR3 nucleotides: TGTGCCAGTAGTTACAAAACAGGGGCCAACACCTTC.

The chain combines TRBV5-4 with TRBJ2-7; D unclear. The CDR3 extends over 13 amino acids. CDR1 is SGHNT, CDR2 YYREEE, per germline (reference sequence). V lost 4 bases, J lost 3 bases, and 11 bases lay in between. As DNA, the CDR3 is TGTGCCAGCAGCCAAAAACTTAGCTACGAGCAGTACTTC. This codes for CASSQKLSYEQYF.